These 9 T cell receptor beta chains were sequenced from one sample in a study of OX40 agonist ivuxolimab in advanced cancers. This table comes from immunoSEQ multiplex PCR, and its TCRdb copy is limited to in-frame clones, with some not included. The sample lists over 70,000 clones, about 82% occurring once. The specimen comprised CD4+ or CD8+ T cells sorted from blood, sampled in a trial of the OX40 agonist ivuxolimab. All receptors come from an adult with an advanced solid tumor such as melanoma, head and neck, liver or kidney cancer.

The chain couples TRBV7-2 to TRBJ2-1; no clear D gene. The CDR3 is made up of 13 amino acids. Germline V gene data show CDR1 as SGHTA and CDR2 as FQGNSA. Deletions cut 4 bases from V and 4 bases from J, with 8 bases between. CDR3 region: CASSSAAYNEQFF. Written as DNA, the CDR3 is TGTGCCAGCAGCTCCGCGGCGTACAATGAGCAGTTCTTC. The full variable domain, completed using reference TRBV7-2 and TRBJ2-1, is GAGVSQSPSNKVTEKGKDVELRCDPISGHTALYWYRQSLGQGLEFLIYFQGNSAPDKSGLPSDRFSAERTGGSVSTLTIQRTQQEDSAVYLCASSSAAYNEQFFGPGTRLTVL.

The J gene is TRBJ1-6, the V gene TRBV7-3; no reliable D call. In germline, CDR1 is SGHTA, CDR2 FQGTGA. V dropped 5 bases and J dropped 6 bases, with 11 bases sitting between them. The CDR3 has 14 amino acids. The CDR3 nucleotides are TGTGCCAGCAGCATAGGGTTTCTTAATTCACCCCTCCACTTT. As protein: CASSIGFLNSPLHF.

The V gene is TRBV5-1, the J gene TRBJ1-3; D is perhaps TRBD1 (6 bases). V gave up 4 bases and J gave up 7 bases, with 9 bases separating them. The germline V gene encodes CDR1 SGHRS and CDR2 YFSETQ. The CDR3 is made up of 12 amino acids. CDR3 nucleotide sequence: TGCGCCAGCAGCACAGGGAGGAACACCATATATTTT. Its protein product is CASSTGRNTIYF.

This chain connects TRBV6-6 to TRBJ1-1; tentatively, D is TRBD1 (5 bases). CDR1 and CDR2 (germline): MNHNY, SVGAGI (reference sequence). V was clipped by 2 bases and J by 4 bases, with 14 bases between them. The CDR3 has 15 residues. CDR3 loop: CASSYGLGDRTEAFF. The DNA for the CDR3 is TGTGCCAGCAGTTACGGCCTAGGGGACCGCACTGAAGCTTTCTTT.

The chain uses TRBV27 and TRBJ1-2; 9 bases map to TRBD1. Germline V lookup: CDR1 MNHEY, CDR2 SMNVEV (reference sequence). Unmatched junction bases numbered 7, after V lost 3 bases and J lost 8 bases. This CDR3 has 14 amino acids. The CDR3 DNA reads as TGTGCCAGCAGTTTCGTCGGGACAGGGTTCGGCTACACCTTC. This translates into CASSFVGTGFGYTF.

Only one count was recorded for this clone. The V gene is TRBV6-5, the J gene TRBJ1-1, with no clear D. The CDR3 runs to 14 residues. Germline V CDR1 and CDR2: MNHEY, SVGAGI. V shed 0 bases and J shed 6 bases, with 11 bases lying between them. CDR3 DNA sequence: TGTGCCAGCAGTTACTCGCGGGAGACTTCTGAAGCTTTCTTT. Its translation is CASSYSRETSEAFF.

This rearrangement joins TRBV11-2 to TRBJ1-1, with TRBD1 matching over 11 bases. V lost 2 bases to trimming and J lost 7 bases; unmatched junction nucleotides: 12. This CDR3 has 17 amino acids. Germline V gene data show CDR1 as SGHAT and CDR2 as FQNNGV. CDR3 sequence reads: CASSLWLPDRGRFEAFF. In nucleotides, the CDR3 is TGTGCCAGCAGCTTATGGCTACCGGACAGGGGGCGTTTTGAAGCTTTCTTT.

The CDR3 region is CASSELSATDTQYF. In DNA, the CDR3 is TGTGCCAGCAGTGAATTGTCCGCCACAGATACGCAGTATTTT. The V and J genes are TRBV2 and TRBJ2-3, with D uncertain. Per germline, CDR1 SNHLY and CDR2 FYNNEI. V dropped 2 bases and J dropped 2 bases, with 8 bases sitting between them. The CDR3 sequence is 14 residues long.

The chain employs TRBV19 and TRBJ1-1, with unresolved D. V was clipped by 3 bases and J by 0 bases, with 5 bases between them. In germline, CDR1 is LNHDA, CDR2 SQIVND (reference sequence). The CDR3 totals 13 residues. CDR3 nucleotide sequence: TGTGCCAGTAGTATTGTCGTGAACACTGAAGCTTTCTTT. Translating gives CASSIVVNTEAFF.